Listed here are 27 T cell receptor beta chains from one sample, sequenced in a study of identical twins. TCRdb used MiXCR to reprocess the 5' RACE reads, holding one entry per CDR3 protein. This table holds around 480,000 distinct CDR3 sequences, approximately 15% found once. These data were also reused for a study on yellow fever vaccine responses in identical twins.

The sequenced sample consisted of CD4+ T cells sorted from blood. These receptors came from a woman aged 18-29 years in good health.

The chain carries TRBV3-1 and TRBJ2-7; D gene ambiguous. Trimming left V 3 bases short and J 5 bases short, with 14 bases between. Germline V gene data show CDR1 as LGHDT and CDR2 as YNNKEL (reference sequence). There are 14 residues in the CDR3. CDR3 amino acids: CASSHLDRSHEQYF. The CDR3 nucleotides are TGTGCCAGCAGCCATCTCGACCGATCCCACGAGCAGTACTTC.

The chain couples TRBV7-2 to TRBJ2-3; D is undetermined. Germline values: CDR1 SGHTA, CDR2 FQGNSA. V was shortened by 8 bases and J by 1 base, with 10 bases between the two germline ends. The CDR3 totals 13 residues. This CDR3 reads CASRQTGTDTQYF. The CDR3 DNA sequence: TGTGCCAGCCGCCAGACCGGCACAGATACGCAGTATTTT.

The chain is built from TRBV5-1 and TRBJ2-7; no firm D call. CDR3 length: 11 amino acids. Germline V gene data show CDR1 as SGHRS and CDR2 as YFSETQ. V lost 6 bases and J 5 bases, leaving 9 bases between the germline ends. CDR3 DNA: TGCGCCAGCACTGAGAAGGACGAGCAGTACTTC. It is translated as CASTEKDEQYF. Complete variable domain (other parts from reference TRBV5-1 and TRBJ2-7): KAGVTQTPRYLIKTRGQQVTLSCSPISGHRSVSWYQQTPGQGLQFLFEYFSETQRNKGNFPGRFSGRQFSNSRSEMNVSTLELGDSALYLCASTEKDEQYFGPGTRLTVT.

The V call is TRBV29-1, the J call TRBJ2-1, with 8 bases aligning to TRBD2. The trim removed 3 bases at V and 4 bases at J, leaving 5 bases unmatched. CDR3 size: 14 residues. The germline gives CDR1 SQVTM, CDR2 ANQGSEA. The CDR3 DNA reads TGCAGCGTTGACCCAGCGGGGGTGTACAATGAGCAGTTCTTC. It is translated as CSVDPAGVYNEQFF.

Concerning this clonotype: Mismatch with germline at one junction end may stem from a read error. The CDR3 coding sequence is TGTGCCTGCAGCTCGTCGACAGGAAGCTCCTACAATGAGCAGTTCTTC. It is translated as CACSSSTGSSYNEQFF. The chain couples TRBV7-9 to TRBJ2-1, with D possibly being TRBD1 (6 bases). This CDR3 is 16 amino acids long. Germline CDR1 and CDR2: SEHNR and FQNEAQ (reference sequence).

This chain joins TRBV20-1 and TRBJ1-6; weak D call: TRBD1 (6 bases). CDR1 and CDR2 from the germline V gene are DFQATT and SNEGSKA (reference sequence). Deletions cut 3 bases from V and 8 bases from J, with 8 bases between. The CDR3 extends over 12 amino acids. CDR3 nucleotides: TGCAGTGCTAGGCCAGGGGATTCACCCCTCCACTTT. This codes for CSARPGDSPLHF.

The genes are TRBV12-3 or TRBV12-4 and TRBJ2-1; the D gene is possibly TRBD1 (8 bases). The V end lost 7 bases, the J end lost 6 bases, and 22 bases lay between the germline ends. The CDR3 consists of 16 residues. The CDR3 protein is CASTFGGQGAANEQFF. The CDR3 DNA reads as TGTGCCAGCACATTCGGGGGGCAGGGGGCGGCCAATGAGCAGTTCTTC.

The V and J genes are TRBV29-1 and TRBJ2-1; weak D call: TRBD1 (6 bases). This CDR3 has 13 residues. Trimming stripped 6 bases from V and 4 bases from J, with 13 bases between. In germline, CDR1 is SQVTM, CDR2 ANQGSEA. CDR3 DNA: TGCAGCGTCCCCCGGGACAATTACAATGAGCAGTTCTTC. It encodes CSVPRDNYNEQFF.

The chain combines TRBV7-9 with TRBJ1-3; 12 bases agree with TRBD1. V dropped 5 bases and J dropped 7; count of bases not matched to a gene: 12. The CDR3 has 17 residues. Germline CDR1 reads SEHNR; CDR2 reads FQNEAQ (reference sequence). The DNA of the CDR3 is TGTGCCAGCAGCCTCCAGCCGGGACAGGGGGCGGGGAACACCATATATTTT. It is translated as CASSLQPGQGAGNTIYF.

The chain's CDR3 is CAARGTDGNQPQHF. As DNA, the CDR3 is TGTGCCGCCCGAGGGACAGATGGAAATCAGCCCCAGCATTTT. This chain links TRBV10-3 with TRBJ1-5, with 7 bases matching TRBD1. This CDR3 is built from 14 residues. Trimming at V came to 11 bases and at J to 4 bases, leaving 11 bases not matched to a gene. Germline V gives CDR1 ENHRY, CDR2 SYGVKD.

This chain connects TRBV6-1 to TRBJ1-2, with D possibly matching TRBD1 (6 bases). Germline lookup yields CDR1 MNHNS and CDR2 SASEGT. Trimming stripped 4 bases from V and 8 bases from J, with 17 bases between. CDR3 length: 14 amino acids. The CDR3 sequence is CASSASGTFGGYTF. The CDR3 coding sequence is TGTGCCAGCAGTGCATCTGGGACATTCGGAGGCTACACCTTC.

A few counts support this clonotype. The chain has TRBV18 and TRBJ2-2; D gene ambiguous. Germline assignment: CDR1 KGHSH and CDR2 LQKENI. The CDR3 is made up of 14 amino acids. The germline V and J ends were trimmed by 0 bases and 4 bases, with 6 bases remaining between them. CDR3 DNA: TGTGCCAGCTCACCACCGGTATTCACCGGGGAGCTGTTTTTT. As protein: CASSPPVFTGELFF.

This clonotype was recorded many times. CDR3 residues: CASRASGGANTGELFF. The CDR3 nucleotides read TGTGCCAGCAGAGCGAGCGGGGGGGCGAACACCGGGGAGCTGTTTTTT. The rearrangement links TRBV2 to TRBJ2-2; 10 bases line up with TRBD2. CDR1 and CDR2 (germline): SNHLY, FYNNEI. The CDR3 loop spans 16 amino acids. The J segment lost 0 bases and the V segment lost 6 bases, leaving 4 bases of the junction unmatched.

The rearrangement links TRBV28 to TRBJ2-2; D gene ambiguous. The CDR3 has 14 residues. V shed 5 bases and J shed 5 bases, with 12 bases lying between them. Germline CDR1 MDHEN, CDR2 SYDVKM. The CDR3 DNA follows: TGTGCCAGCAGTACCGGGCTTCGGACCGGGGAGCTGTTTTTT. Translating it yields CASSTGLRTGELFF.

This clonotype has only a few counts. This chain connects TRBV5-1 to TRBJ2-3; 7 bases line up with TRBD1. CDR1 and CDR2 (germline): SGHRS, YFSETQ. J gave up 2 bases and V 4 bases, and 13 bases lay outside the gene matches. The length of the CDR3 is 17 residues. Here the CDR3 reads CASSLSPGTAFTDTQYF. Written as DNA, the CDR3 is TGCGCCAGCAGCCTTTCCCCCGGGACAGCGTTCACAGATACGCAGTATTTT.

This chain's CDR3 is CASSPGGRENTDTQYF. The CDR3 DNA reads as TGTGCCAGCAGCCCAGGGGGTCGGGAGAACACAGATACGCAGTATTTT. The rearrangement joins TRBV7-9 to TRBJ2-3; possibly TRBD1 for D (7 bases). Trimming pared 5 bases from V and 2 bases from J, leaving 17 bases between. Germline V gene sequence: CDR1 SEHNR, CDR2 FQNEAQ (reference sequence). CDR3 length: 16 residues.

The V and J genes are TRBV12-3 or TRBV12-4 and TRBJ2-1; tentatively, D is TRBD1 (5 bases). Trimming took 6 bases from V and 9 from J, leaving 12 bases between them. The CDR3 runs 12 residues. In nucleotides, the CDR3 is TGTGCCAGCAGCCAGGGCAGGGTTGAGCAGTTCTTC. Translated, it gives CASSQGRVEQFF.

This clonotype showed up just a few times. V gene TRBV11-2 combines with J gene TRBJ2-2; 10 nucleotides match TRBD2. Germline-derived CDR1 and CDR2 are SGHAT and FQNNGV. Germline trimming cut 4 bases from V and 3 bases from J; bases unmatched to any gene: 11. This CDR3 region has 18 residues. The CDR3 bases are TGTGCCAGCAGCTGGCAGGGACTAGCGACAAAGGACACCGGGGAGCTGTTTTTT. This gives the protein CASSWQGLATKDTGELFF.

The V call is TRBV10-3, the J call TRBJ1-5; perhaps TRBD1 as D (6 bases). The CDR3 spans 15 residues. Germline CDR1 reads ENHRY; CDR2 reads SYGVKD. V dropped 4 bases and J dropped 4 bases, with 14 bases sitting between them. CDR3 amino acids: CAISVGGPGNQPQHF. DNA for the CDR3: TGTGCCATCAGTGTTGGGGGGCCGGGTAATCAGCCCCAGCATTTT.

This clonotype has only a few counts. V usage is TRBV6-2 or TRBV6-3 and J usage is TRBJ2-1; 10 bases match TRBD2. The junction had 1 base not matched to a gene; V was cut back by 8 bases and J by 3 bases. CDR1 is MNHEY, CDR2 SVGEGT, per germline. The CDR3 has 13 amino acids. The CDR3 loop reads CASVAGGYNEQFF. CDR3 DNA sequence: TGTGCCAGCGTAGCGGGGGGCTACAATGAGCAGTTCTTC.

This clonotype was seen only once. The CDR3 sequence is CASSDAAGKVHEQYF. The CDR3 nucleotides are TGTGCCAGCAGCGACGCCGCAGGGAAAGTCCACGAGCAGTACTTC. The chain joins TRBV7-6 to TRBJ2-7, with D perhaps matching TRBD1 (5 bases). Per germline, CDR1 SGHVS and CDR2 FNYEAQ. The CDR3 sequence is 15 residues long. The ends were cut back, 5 bases at V and 5 bases at J, with 19 bases in the middle.

CDR3: CASRLDTEAFF. The CDR3 DNA follows: TGTGCCAGCCGGCTCGACACTGAAGCTTTCTTT. The chain has TRBV27 and TRBJ1-1; the D is unclear. Germline assignment: CDR1 MNHEY and CDR2 SMNVEV (reference sequence). The V gene lost 8 bases and the J gene lost 3 bases, with 7 bases spanning the gap. This CDR3 contains 11 residues.

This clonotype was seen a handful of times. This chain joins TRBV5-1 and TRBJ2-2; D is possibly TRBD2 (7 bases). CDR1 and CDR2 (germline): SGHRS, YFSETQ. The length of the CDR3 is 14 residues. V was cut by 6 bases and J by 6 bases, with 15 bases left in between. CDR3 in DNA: TGCGCCAGCATTTCGGGGGGCGACGCCGGGGAGCTGTTTTTT. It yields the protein CASISGGDAGELFF.

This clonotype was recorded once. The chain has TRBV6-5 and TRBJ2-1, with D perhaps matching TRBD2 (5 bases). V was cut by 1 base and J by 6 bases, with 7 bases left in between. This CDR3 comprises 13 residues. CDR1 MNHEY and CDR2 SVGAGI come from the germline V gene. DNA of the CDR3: TGTGCCAGCAGTTACTTCGGACTCAATGAGCAGTTCTTC. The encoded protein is CASSYFGLNEQFF.

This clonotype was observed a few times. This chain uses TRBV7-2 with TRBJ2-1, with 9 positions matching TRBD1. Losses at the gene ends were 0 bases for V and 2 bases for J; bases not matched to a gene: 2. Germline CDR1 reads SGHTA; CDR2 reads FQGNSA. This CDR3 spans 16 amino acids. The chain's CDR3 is CASSLATGGAYNEQFF. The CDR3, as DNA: TGTGCCAGCAGCTTAGCGACAGGGGGAGCCTACAATGAGCAGTTCTTC. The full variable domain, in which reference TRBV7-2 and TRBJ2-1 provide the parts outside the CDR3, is GAGVSQSPSNKVTEKGKDVELRCDPISGHTALYWYRQSLGQGLEFLIYFQGNSAPDKSGLPSDRFSAERTGGSVSTLTIQRTQQEDSAVYLCASSLATGGAYNEQFFGPGTRLTVL.

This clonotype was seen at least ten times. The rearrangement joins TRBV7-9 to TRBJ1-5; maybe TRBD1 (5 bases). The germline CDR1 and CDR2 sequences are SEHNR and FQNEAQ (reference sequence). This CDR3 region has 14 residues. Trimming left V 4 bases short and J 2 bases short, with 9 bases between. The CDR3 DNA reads TGTGCCAGCAGCTCCGACAGTGGCAATCAGCCCCAGCATTTT. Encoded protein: CASSSDSGNQPQHF.

The CDR3, as DNA: TGTGCCAGTACCCCCCGATATGGGGAAGGGGGTTTCGATGAGCAGTTCTTC. It encodes CASTPRYGEGGFDEQFF. This sequence joins TRBV19 and TRBJ2-1; TRBD1 is a possible D gene (6 bases). Germline assignment: CDR1 LNHDA and CDR2 SQIVND (reference sequence). V lost 7 bases, J lost 8 bases, and 27 bases lay in between. The CDR3 runs 17 residues.